The T cell receptor (beta chain) described here comes from a study of control samples from healthy donors and cancer patients. TCRdb's copy holds only in-frame clones and misses some; the assay was immunoSEQ multiplex PCR. The sample has tens of thousands of clones, approximately 84% seen once. V gave up 2 bases and J gave up 9 bases, with 16 bases separating them. Germline V gene lookup returns CDR1 GTSNPN and CDR2 SVGIG (reference sequence). The CDR3 extends over 13 amino acids. The chain combines TRBV30 with TRBJ1-2; D possibly corresponds to TRBD1 (6 bases). This TCR came from a man between 65 and 79 years old with lung cancer. The sample consisted of PBMCs. CDR3: CAWSLTGYQSYTF. For the CDR3, the DNA is TGTGCCTGGAGTCTTACAGGGTATCAGAGCTACACCTTC.